The T cell receptor (beta chain) under discussion was sequenced for a study of early T cells in non-severe SARS-CoV-2 infection. Background on the study: Sequencing of unsorted whole blood was done on bulk RNA, leaving chains unpaired.

V was shortened by 3 bases and J by 0 bases, with 12 bases between the two germline ends. The CDR3 runs to 16 residues. TCRdb fed the 5' RACE reads into MiXCR, producing one record per CDR3 protein. The repertoire holds more than 85,000 distinct CDR3 sequences, with about an eighth as singletons. This clonotype came up many times. The antigen remains unidentified. Findings and caveats of the study: Missing private and CD4 specificities, VDJdb matching favored anti-spike CD8 responses.

The chain is built from TRBV12-3 or TRBV12-4 and TRBJ1-3, with D perhaps matching TRBD1 (5 bases). The clonotype originates from an adult who was a healthcare worker with PCR-confirmed SARS-CoV-2 infection or an uninfected control (not recorded which). Input material: whole blood. As DNA, the CDR3 is TGTGCCAGCAGTTTGATATTAGGGACCTCTGGAAACACCATATATTTT. Translation: CASSLILGTSGNTIYF.